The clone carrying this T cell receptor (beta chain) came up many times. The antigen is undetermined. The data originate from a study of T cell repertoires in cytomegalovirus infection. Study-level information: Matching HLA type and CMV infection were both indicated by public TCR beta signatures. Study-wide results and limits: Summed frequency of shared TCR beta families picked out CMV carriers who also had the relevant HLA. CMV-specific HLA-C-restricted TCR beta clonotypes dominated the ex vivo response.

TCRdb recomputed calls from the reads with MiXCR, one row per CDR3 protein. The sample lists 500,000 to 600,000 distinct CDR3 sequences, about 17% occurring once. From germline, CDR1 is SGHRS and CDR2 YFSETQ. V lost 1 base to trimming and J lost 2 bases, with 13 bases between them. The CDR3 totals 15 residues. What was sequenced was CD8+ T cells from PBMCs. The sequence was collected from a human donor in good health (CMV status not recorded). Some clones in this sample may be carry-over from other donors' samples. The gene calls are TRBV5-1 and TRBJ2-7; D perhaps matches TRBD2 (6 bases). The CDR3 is CASSLRQGGPYEQYF. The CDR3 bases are TGCGCCAGCAGCTTGAGGCAGGGAGGTCCCTACGAGCAGTACTTC.